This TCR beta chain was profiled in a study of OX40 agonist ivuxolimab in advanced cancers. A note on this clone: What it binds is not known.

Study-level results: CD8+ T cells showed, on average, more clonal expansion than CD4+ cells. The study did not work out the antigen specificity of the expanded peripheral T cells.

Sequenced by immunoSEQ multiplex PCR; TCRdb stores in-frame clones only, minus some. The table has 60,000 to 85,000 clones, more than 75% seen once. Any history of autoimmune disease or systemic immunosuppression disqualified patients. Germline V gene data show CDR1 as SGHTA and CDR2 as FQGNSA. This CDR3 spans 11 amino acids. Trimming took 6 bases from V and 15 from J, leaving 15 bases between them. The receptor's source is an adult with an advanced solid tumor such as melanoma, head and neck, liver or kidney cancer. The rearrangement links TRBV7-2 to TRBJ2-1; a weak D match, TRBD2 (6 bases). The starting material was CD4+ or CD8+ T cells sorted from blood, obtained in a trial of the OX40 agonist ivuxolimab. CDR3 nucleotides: TGTGCCAGCAGTTTGGAGGGGAAGGCGTTCTTC. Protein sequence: CASSLEGKAFF.